Below, 27 T cell receptor beta chains from the same sample are listed, as sequenced in a study of shared clonotypes between healthy human individuals. Assay used: immunoSEQ multiplex PCR; TCRdb lists only in-frame clones, some missing. The sample consists of about 2.4 million clones, 93% of them appearing once. The sample was naive CD4+ T cells from PBMCs. The subset: CD45RA+ positively selected. All receptors come from a man aged 18 to 29 in good health. Some clones in this sample may be carry-over from other donors' samples.

This clone was recorded once. This chain links TRBV28 with TRBJ2-2; TRBD2 matches 13 bases. The CDR3 loop spans 20 amino acids. The V and J ends lost 0 bases and 4 bases, in that order; junction bases with no gene match: 11. Germline V gene data show CDR1 as MDHEN and CDR2 as SYDVKM. CDR3 sequence reads: CASSLWSRTSGRGGTGELFF. The DNA for the CDR3 is TGTGCCAGCAGTTTATGGAGCCGCACTAGCGGGAGGGGGGGCACCGGGGAGCTGTTTTTT.

The chain is built from TRBV4-1 and TRBJ1-2; D is perhaps TRBD1 (5 bases). CDR3 length: 15 amino acids. Trimming removed 3 bases from V and 4 bases from J, with 15 bases in between. The germline V gene has CDR1 MGHRA and CDR2 YSYEKL. The CDR3 here is CASSQPGRGAYGYTF. The CDR3 bases are TGCGCCAGCAGCCAGCCAGGAAGGGGCGCCTATGGCTACACCTTC.

The V call is TRBV7-8, the J call TRBJ2-7; 8 nucleotides agree with TRBD1. The CDR3 length is 15 residues. Germline loops: CDR1 SGHVS, CDR2 FQNEAQ. J lost 4 bases, V lost 3 bases, and 8 bases had no gene match. The CDR3, as DNA: TGTGCCAGCAGCTTCCGCGGGACAGGATTATACGAGCAGTACTTC. This sequence encodes CASSFRGTGLYEQYF.

The rearrangement links TRBV7-9 to TRBJ2-1; a weak D match, TRBD2 (5 bases). V gave up 6 bases and J gave up 3 bases, with 12 bases separating them. The CDR3 is 14 amino acids. Germline V gives CDR1 SEHNR, CDR2 FQNEAQ (reference sequence). The CDR3 protein is CASSFEGVYNEQFF. The CDR3 region has the DNA TGTGCCAGCAGTTTCGAGGGCGTCTACAATGAGCAGTTCTTC. The variable domain in full, completed from reference TRBV7-9 and TRBJ2-1, reads DTGVSQNPRHKITKRGQNVTFRCDPISEHNRLYWYRQTLGQGPEFLTYFQNEAQLEKSRLLSDRFSAERPKGSFSTLEIQRTEQGDSAMYLCASSFEGVYNEQFFGPGTRLTVL.

The chain uses TRBV9 and TRBJ1-1; D is perhaps TRBD1 (6 bases). The CDR3 has 16 amino acids. Germline assignment: CDR1 SGDLS and CDR2 YYNGEE. V lost 0 bases and J 4 bases, leaving 16 bases between the germline ends. This CDR3 is CASSVDPGGRSTEAFF. The CDR3 DNA is TGTGCCAGCAGCGTAGATCCGGGGGGCCGATCCACTGAAGCTTTCTTT. The whole variable domain, filled in from reference TRBV9 and TRBJ1-1, reads DSGVTQTPKHLITATGQRVTLRCSPRSGDLSVYWYQQSLDQGLQFLIQYYNGEERAKGNILERFSAQQFPDLHSELNLSSLELGDSALYFCASSVDPGGRSTEAFFGQGTRLTVV.

Remarks on this clone: Other DNA sequences within the sample encode an identical CDR3. V is TRBV6-5 and J is TRBJ1-1; the D gene is possibly TRBD1 (5 bases). Per the germline V gene, CDR1 is MNHEY and CDR2 is SVGAGI. The CDR3 runs to 13 residues. Trimming stripped 5 bases from V and 2 bases from J, with 9 bases between. Written as DNA, the CDR3 is TGTGCCAGCAGTCGACAGCCCAACACTGAAGCTTTCTTT. It translates to CASSRQPNTEAFF.

This clone appeared a single time. The chain recombines TRBV28 with TRBJ1-4; possible D gene TRBD1, 6 bases. Germline values: CDR1 MDHEN, CDR2 SYDVKM. The CDR3 is 16 amino acids. Trimming left V 8 bases short and J 8 bases short, with 24 bases between. CDR3 bases: TGTGCCAGCGTATCTAGGGGGAGTGGGGCCGGGGAAAAACTGTTTTTT. Translating gives CASVSRGSGAGEKLFF. The entire variable domain, with the rest obtained from reference TRBV28 and TRBJ1-4, is as follows: DVKVTQSSRYLVKRTGEKVFLECVQDMDHENMFWYRQDPGLGLRLIYFSYDVKMKEKGDIPEGYSVSREKKERFSLILESASTNQTSMYLCASVSRGSGAGEKLFFGSGTQLSVL.

This clone showed up just once. V is TRBV28 and J is TRBJ1-2; D may be TRBD1 (5 bases). Germline V gene lookup returns CDR1 MDHEN and CDR2 SYDVKM. The CDR3 length is 16 residues. V lost 5 bases, J lost 0 bases, and 16 bases lay in between. Here the CDR3 reads CASSTHPGMANYGYTF. CDR3 nucleotides: TGTGCCAGCAGTACCCATCCAGGGATGGCTAACTATGGCTACACCTTC.

For the CDR3, the DNA is TGCGCCAGCAGCCGGGGAGGGGGTCGGGGAGCGAACACTGAAGCTTTCTTT. It translates to CASSRGGGRGANTEAFF. V is TRBV4-1 and J is TRBJ1-1; D is perhaps TRBD1 (6 bases). CDR1 is MGHRA, CDR2 YSYEKL, per germline. The CDR3 has 17 residues. V was shortened by 4 bases and J by 1 base, with 19 bases between the two germline ends.

The CDR3 is CASVRDKTNYGYTF. CDR3 nucleotides: TGTGCCAGCGTCCGGGACAAGACTAACTATGGCTACACCTTC. This chain joins TRBV6-1 and TRBJ1-2, with TRBD1 as a possible D gene (6 bases). The ends were cut back, 8 bases at V and 0 bases at J, with 13 bases in the middle. There are 14 residues in the CDR3. The germline CDR1 and CDR2 sequences are MNHNS and SASEGT.

The rearrangement joins TRBV28 to TRBJ1-1, with D unresolved. This CDR3 contains 13 residues. The V gene lost 7 bases and the J gene lost 2 bases, with 11 bases spanning the gap. Germline V gives CDR1 MDHEN, CDR2 SYDVKM. Written as DNA, the CDR3 is TGTGCCAGCATTGAACAGCCCAACACTGAAGCTTTCTTT. Amino acids: CASIEQPNTEAFF.

The V gene is TRBV27, the J gene TRBJ2-1; D is undetermined. The germline gives CDR1 MNHEY, CDR2 SMNVEV (reference sequence). The CDR3 length is 14 residues. The ends were cut back, 2 bases at V and 2 bases at J, with 7 bases in the middle. The CDR3 DNA sequence: TGTGCCAGCAGTTTACGGCGACCCTACAATGAGCAGTTCTTC. Amino acids: CASSLRRPYNEQFF.

A single count supports this clone. This sequence joins TRBV6-6 and TRBJ1-3, with unresolved D. In germline, CDR1 is MNHNY, CDR2 SVGAGI (reference sequence). This CDR3 spans 16 amino acids. With 2 bases removed from V and 3 bases from J, the gap between germline ends came to 14 bases. The CDR3 protein is CASSYAGEVGGNTIYF. The CDR3 nucleotides read TGTGCCAGCAGTTACGCCGGGGAGGTTGGTGGAAACACCATATATTTT.

The CDR3 bases are TGTGCCAGCAGACCTGTGAGGGGGCCGAACACCGGGGAGCTGTTTTTT. Residues: CASRPVRGPNTGELFF. The chain carries TRBV7-3 and TRBJ2-2; 7 bases are a match to TRBD1. Unmatched junction bases numbered 7, after V lost 6 bases and J lost 0 bases. CDR1 is SGHTA and CDR2 is FQGTGA in the germline V gene. This CDR3 has 16 residues.

The chain links TRBV4-1 to TRBJ2-3; D is unclear. Germline-derived CDR1 and CDR2 are MGHRA and YSYEKL. CDR3 size: 14 residues. Trimming cost V 5 bases and J 0 bases, with 9 bases left between them. The CDR3 nucleotides read TGCGCCAGCAGCTTAAGCCATAGCACAGATACGCAGTATTTT. This encodes CASSLSHSTDTQYF.

The CDR3 coding sequence is TGTGCCAGCAGGTGGGGGGGCACCACAGATACGCAGTATTTT. Amino acids: CASRWGGTTDTQYF. V and J are TRBV6-5 and TRBJ2-3; maybe TRBD2 (7 bases). The CDR3 consists of 14 residues. The germline V gene encodes CDR1 MNHEY and CDR2 SVGAGI. The V end lost 6 bases, the J end lost 2 bases, and 12 bases lay between the germline ends.

This sequence joins TRBV28 and TRBJ2-3, with 10 positions matching TRBD2. Germline CDR1 MDHEN, CDR2 SYDVKM. The CDR3 covers 16 residues. The J segment lost 4 bases and the V segment lost 5 bases, leaving 9 bases of the junction unmatched. CDR3 protein: CASSPLLAGAADTQYF. CDR3 coding DNA: TGTGCCAGCAGTCCCCTCCTAGCGGGAGCGGCAGATACGCAGTATTTT. Filled out from reference TRBV28 and TRBJ2-3, the complete variable domain reads DVKVTQSSRYLVKRTGEKVFLECVQDMDHENMFWYRQDPGLGLRLIYFSYDVKMKEKGDIPEGYSVSREKKERFSLILESASTNQTSMYLCASSPLLAGAADTQYFGPGTRLTVL.

A remark on this clone: In the same sample, other DNA sequences code for this CDR3. The chain recombines TRBV7-3 with TRBJ2-2; D uncertain. Germline V gene data show CDR1 as SGHTA and CDR2 as FQGTGA. The CDR3 totals 13 residues. Trimming removed 0 bases from V and 5 bases from J, with 4 bases in between. CDR3 in DNA: TGTGCCAGCAGCTTAACAGGGACCGGGGAGCTGTTTTTT. Its protein product is CASSLTGTGELFF.

Of note for this clone: Other DNA sequences from this sample encode an identical CDR3 as well. The V and J genes are TRBV30 and TRBJ1-1, with a tentative D call TRBD1 (5 bases). This CDR3 contains 12 residues. Trimming took off 0 bases at V and 4 bases at J, with 6 bases between the two ends. Per germline, CDR1 GTSNPN and CDR2 SVGIG (reference sequence). The CDR3 spells CAWSVGVTEAFF. CDR3 bases: TGTGCCTGGAGTGTAGGGGTCACTGAAGCTTTCTTT.

The chain joins TRBV7-9 to TRBJ1-2; 10 nucleotides agree with TRBD1. V dropped 0 bases and J dropped 8; count of bases not matched to a gene: 9. CDR1 SEHNR and CDR2 FQNEAQ come from the germline V gene (reference sequence). The CDR3 runs 16 residues. The CDR3 loop reads CASSLAPGQGREGYTF. The CDR3 nucleotides read TGTGCCAGCAGCTTAGCGCCGGGACAGGGGCGAGAGGGCTACACCTTC.

The chain links TRBV25-1 to TRBJ2-7; D might be TRBD1 or TRBD2, each matching 6 bases. The CDR3 consists of 14 residues. Trimming shortened V by 2 bases and J by 13 bases, and 21 bases separated the two germline ends. CDR1 and CDR2 from the germline V gene are MGHDK and SYGVNS. The CDR3 loop reads CASSEIPSWGALYF. As DNA, the CDR3 is TGTGCCAGCAGTGAAATTCCATCCTGGGGGGCGCTTTACTTC.

The chain combines TRBV14 with TRBJ2-6; D possibly matches TRBD1 or TRBD2 (5 bases each). Germline CDR1 SGHDN, CDR2 FVKESK. Trimming shortened V by 3 bases and J by 1 base, and 10 bases separated the two germline ends. CDR3 size: 16 residues. CDR3 protein: CASSQMGVSGANVLTF. CDR3 coding DNA: TGTGCCAGCAGCCAGATGGGGGTATCTGGGGCCAACGTCCTGACTTTC.

Regarding this clone: This specimen includes other DNA sequences encoding the same CDR3. The chain links TRBV11-3 to TRBJ2-1; D remains ambiguous. Looked up from germline, CDR1 is SGHNT and CDR2 is YENEEA. The CDR3 totals 13 residues. Trimming took off 1 base at V and 3 bases at J, with 4 bases between the two ends. The CDR3 DNA follows: TGTGCCAGCAGCTTAGGGCGCTACAATGAGCAGTTCTTC. This gives the protein CASSLGRYNEQFF.

V is TRBV28 and J is TRBJ2-1; D might be TRBD2 (5 bases). The V end lost 1 base, the J end lost 2 bases, and 12 bases lay between the germline ends. The CDR3 extends over 16 amino acids. Per germline, CDR1 MDHEN and CDR2 SYDVKM. The CDR3: CASSLSNGGAYNEQFF. The CDR3 DNA sequence: TGTGCCAGCAGTTTATCTAATGGAGGCGCCTACAATGAGCAGTTCTTC.

The chain combines TRBV5-4 with TRBJ2-2, with a tentative D call TRBD2 (5 bases). The CDR3 is made up of 15 amino acids. With 9 bases removed from V and 2 bases from J, the gap between germline ends came to 17 bases. Germline values: CDR1 SGHNT, CDR2 YYREEE (reference sequence). The CDR3 nucleotides are TGTGCCACCACGATATTCGGGGTAAACACCGGGGAGCTGTTTTTT. It yields the protein CATTIFGVNTGELFF.

This clone appeared once. V and J are TRBV11-2 and TRBJ2-7, with 7 bases aligning to TRBD1. CDR3 length equals 15 residues. V gave up 1 base and J gave up 0 bases; unmatched junction bases: 3. Germline V CDR1 and CDR2: SGHAT, FQNNGV. CDR3 nucleotide sequence: TGTGCCAGCAGCTTAGCCCCAGGGGGCTCCTACGAGCAGTACTTC. Translation gives CASSLAPGGSYEQYF.

This clone was detected once. The V and J genes are TRBV11-2 and TRBJ2-7, with a possible D match to TRBD1 (5 bases). V was trimmed by 4 bases and J by 3 bases, leaving 10 bases between them. Germline CDR1 and CDR2: SGHAT and FQNNGV. CDR3 length equals 13 residues. CDR3 sequence (DNA): TGTGCCAGCAGCTCCAGACAGAACTACGAGCAGTACTTC. As protein: CASSSRQNYEQYF.